This T cell receptor (beta chain) emerged from a study of T-cell memory formation after mild COVID-19. CDR1 is KGHSH, CDR2 LQKENI, per germline. V was cut by 2 bases and J by 1 base, with 8 bases left in between. The length of the CDR3 is 14 residues. TCRdb called the 5' RACE reads again in MiXCR, with one record for every CDR3 protein. Of 90,000 to 120,000 distinct CDR3 sequences listed, roughly a sixth are singletons. The sequence was collected from a man between 18 and 29 years old who had mild COVID-19 (a few samples of this study predate the infection). Cell type and time point are not known. The rearrangement joins TRBV18 to TRBJ2-5; no firm D call. Source material: PBMCs or a T cell subset sorted from them (not recorded which). CDR3 DNA: TGTGCCAGCTCACCAGGGATAAGCCAAGAGACCCAGTACTTC. Translating it yields CASSPGISQETQYF.